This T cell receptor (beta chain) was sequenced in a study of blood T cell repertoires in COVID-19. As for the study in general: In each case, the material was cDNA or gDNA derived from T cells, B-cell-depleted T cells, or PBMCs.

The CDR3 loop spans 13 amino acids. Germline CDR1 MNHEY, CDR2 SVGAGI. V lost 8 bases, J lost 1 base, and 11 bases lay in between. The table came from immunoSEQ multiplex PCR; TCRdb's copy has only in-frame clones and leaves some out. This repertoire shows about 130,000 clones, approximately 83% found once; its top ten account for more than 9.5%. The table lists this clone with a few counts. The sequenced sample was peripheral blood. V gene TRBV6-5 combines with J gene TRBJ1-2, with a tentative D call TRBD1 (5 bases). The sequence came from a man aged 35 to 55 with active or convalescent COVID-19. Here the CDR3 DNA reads TGTGCCAGCTTAGACAGCTTTAACTATGGCTACACCTTC. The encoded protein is CASLDSFNYGYTF.